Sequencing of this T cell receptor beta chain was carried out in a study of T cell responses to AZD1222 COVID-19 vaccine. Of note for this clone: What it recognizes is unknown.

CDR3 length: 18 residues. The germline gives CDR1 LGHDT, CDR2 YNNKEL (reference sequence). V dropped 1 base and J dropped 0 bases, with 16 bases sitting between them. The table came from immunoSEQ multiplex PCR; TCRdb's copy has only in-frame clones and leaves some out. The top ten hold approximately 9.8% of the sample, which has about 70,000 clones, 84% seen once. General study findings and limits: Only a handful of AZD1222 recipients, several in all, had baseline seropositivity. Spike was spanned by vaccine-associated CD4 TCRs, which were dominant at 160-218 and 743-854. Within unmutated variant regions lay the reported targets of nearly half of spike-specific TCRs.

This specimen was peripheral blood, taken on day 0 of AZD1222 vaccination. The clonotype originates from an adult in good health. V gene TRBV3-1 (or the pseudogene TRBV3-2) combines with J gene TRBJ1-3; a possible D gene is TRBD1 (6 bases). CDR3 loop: CASSQGLQGSLSGNTIYF. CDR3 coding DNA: TGTGCCAGCAGCCAAGGACTCCAGGGGTCCCTCTCTGGAAACACCATATATTTT.